These 6 T cell receptor beta chains came from one sample sequenced in a study of blood T cell repertoires in COVID-19 (dated by TCRdb to the early 2020s). The method behind the library was the immunoSEQ multiplex PCR assay. TCRdb stores this immuneACCESS table with in-frame sequences only. Part of the clones is absent; in the studies checked, under half of the shortfall reflects unresolved V genes, and no reason is known for the rest. This sample is represented by roughly 250,000 clones; about 88% of them were singletons. The top ten hold 2% to 2.5% of the sample. The specimen sequenced was peripheral blood. The receptors originated from a woman between 40 and 50 years old who had recovered from COVID-19.

The chain carries TRBV27 and TRBJ1-1; 8 bases are shared with TRBD1. After removal of 2 bases from V and 9 bases from J, the junction contained 5 bases not matched to a gene. The germline V gene encodes CDR1 MNHEY and CDR2 SMNVEV (reference sequence). This CDR3 has 13 residues. In DNA form, the CDR3 reads TGTGCCAGCAGTTTACCCACAGGGGGTAAAGCTTTCTTT. It codes for CASSLPTGGKAFF.

This sequence joins TRBV16 and TRBJ1-5; TRBD1 matches at 7 bases. Germline loops: CDR1 KGHSY, CDR2 FQNENV. This CDR3 region has 14 residues. The junction had 5 bases not matched to a gene; V was cut back by 4 bases and J by 5 bases. The CDR3 loop is CASSLTGSYQPQHF. CDR3 coding DNA: TGTGCCAGCAGCCTGACAGGGTCTTATCAGCCCCAGCATTTT.

The J gene is TRBJ1-2, the V gene TRBV14; D is uncertain. Trimming cost V 4 bases and J 7 bases, with 13 bases left between them. The CDR3 is 13 amino acids. CDR1 and CDR2 (germline): SGHDN, FVKESK. This chain's CDR3 is CASSPLLWAGYTF. CDR3 in DNA: TGTGCCAGCAGCCCCCTTCTCTGGGCTGGCTACACCTTC. The full variable domain, with the rest looked up from reference TRBV14 and TRBJ1-2, is EAGVTQFPSHSVIEKGQTVTLRCDPISGHDNLYWYRRVMGKEIKFLLHFVKESKQDESGMPNNRFLAERTGGTYSTLKVQPAELEDSGVYFCASSPLLWAGYTFGSGTRLTVV.

The chain couples TRBV6-5 to TRBJ1-2, with D maybe TRBD1 (6 bases). Trimming pared 7 bases from V and 7 bases from J, leaving 19 bases between. This CDR3 contains 14 residues. Germline V gives CDR1 MNHEY, CDR2 SVGAGI. In nucleotides, the CDR3 is TGTGCCAGCAACCCCCTCTACAGGACAGTTGGCTACACCTTC. It encodes CASNPLYRTVGYTF.

The chain is built from TRBV7-2 and TRBJ1-2; no reliable D call. CDR3 length: 18 residues. Germline V gene data show CDR1 as SGHTA and CDR2 as FQGNSA. Trimming stripped 4 bases from V and 4 bases from J, with 25 bases between. The CDR3 region has the DNA TGTGCCAGCAGCTATTACCCCCAGGTCACCATTTTTAGCTATGGCTACACCTTC. Amino acid sequence: CASSYYPQVTIFSYGYTF.

The chain is built from TRBV12-5 and TRBJ2-1; 7 bases agree with TRBD2. V shed 3 bases and J 8 bases; nucleotides not matched to a gene: 13. The CDR3 contains 16 residues. Germline CDR1 LGHNT, CDR2 FRNRAP. DNA for the CDR3: TGTGCTAGTGGTTTTCGAGGGAGGGGTTTTAGGGATGAGCAGTTCTTC. This translates into CASGFRGRGFRDEQFF.